This T cell receptor (beta chain) was found in a study of cytomegalovirus exposure and HLA in healthy donors. The CDR3 runs to 14 residues. The germline V and J ends were trimmed by 3 bases and 0 bases, with 8 bases remaining between them. Germline CDR1 and CDR2: PRHDT and FYEKMQ (reference sequence). This clone was counted only a few times. Its specificity is not known. Study findings and constraints: Association of a missense DCLRE1C variant with TCR beta V- and J-gene trimming was reported in a later analysis. CMV antigen specificity of three CMV-associated chains was confirmed in vitro. Presence/absence analyses took donor sequencing depth as roughly uniform. About 87% or about 30% of the time was how often most TCR beta V segments were productive, according to an earlier analysis.

With 60 Vbeta and 13 Jbeta primers, the PCR was carried out. TCRdb keeps only in-frame clones here, not all; method: immunoSEQ multiplex PCR. The table shows tens of thousands of clones, with roughly 44% occurring only once. This chain links TRBV13 with TRBJ1-1; D unresolved. The clonotype was recovered from a woman between 45 and 65 years old in good health and CMV-seronegative. Sequences were obtained from PBMCs. The CDR3 spells CASSFDTLNTEAFF. The CDR3, as DNA: TGTGCCAGCAGCTTTGACACACTGAACACTGAAGCTTTCTTT.